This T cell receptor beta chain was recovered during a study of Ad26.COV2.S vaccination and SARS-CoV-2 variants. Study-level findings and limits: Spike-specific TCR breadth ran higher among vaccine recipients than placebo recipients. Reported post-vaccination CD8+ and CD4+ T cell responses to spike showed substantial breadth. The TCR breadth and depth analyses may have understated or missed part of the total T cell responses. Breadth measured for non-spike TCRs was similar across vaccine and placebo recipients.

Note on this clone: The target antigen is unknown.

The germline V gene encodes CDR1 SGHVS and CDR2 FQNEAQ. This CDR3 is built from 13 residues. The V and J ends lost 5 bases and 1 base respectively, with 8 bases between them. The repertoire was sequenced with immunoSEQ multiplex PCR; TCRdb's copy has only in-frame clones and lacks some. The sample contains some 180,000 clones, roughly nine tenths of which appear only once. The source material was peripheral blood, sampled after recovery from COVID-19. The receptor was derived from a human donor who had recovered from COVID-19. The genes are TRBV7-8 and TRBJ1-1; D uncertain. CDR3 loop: CASSLPGNTEAFF. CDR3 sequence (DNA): TGTGCCAGCAGCCTCCCAGGGAACACTGAAGCTTTCTTT.